Following are 20 T cell receptor beta chains from one sample sequenced in a study of shared clonotypes between healthy human individuals. Generated by immunoSEQ multiplex PCR, the TCRdb table keeps only in-frame clones and is missing some. The data show some 2.3 million clones, approximately 93% seen once. The sequencing input was naive CD4+ T cells from PBMCs. Subset noted: CD45RA+ positively selected. These TCRs come from a man younger than 35 in good health. Some clones in this sample may be carry-over from other donors' samples.

The rearrangement joins TRBV5-1 to TRBJ2-1; either TRBD1 or TRBD2 may supply D (6 bases each). V was pared by 3 bases and J by 8 bases, with 18 bases between. The CDR3 extends over 15 amino acids. Germline V gene sequence: CDR1 SGHRS, CDR2 YFSETQ. CDR3 loop: CASSSTGDKSDEQFF. Written as DNA, the CDR3 is TGCGCCAGCAGCTCCACGGGGGACAAATCGGATGAGCAGTTCTTC.

The chain recombines TRBV6-5 with TRBJ1-1, with 7 nucleotides matching TRBD1. CDR1 is MNHEY, CDR2 SVGAGI, per germline. V lost 2 bases to trimming and J lost 4 bases; unmatched junction nucleotides: 4. The CDR3 totals 14 residues. The CDR3 spells CASSYQQGSTEAFF. In DNA, the CDR3 is TGTGCCAGCAGTTACCAACAGGGGAGCACTGAAGCTTTCTTT.

This clone has more than one count but fewer than ten. This sample includes further DNA sequences coding for the same CDR3. This chain uses TRBV27 with TRBJ1-1; possibly TRBD1 for D (5 bases). V was clipped by 5 bases and J by 5 bases, with 9 bases between them. The CDR3 covers 12 residues. Looked up from germline, CDR1 is MNHEY and CDR2 is SMNVEV (reference sequence). This chain's CDR3 is CASSTRGTEAFF. In nucleotides, the CDR3 is TGTGCCAGCAGTACCCGGGGGACTGAAGCTTTCTTT.

This clone was seen just once. The chain recombines TRBV7-2 with TRBJ2-3; 7 bases match TRBD1. CDR3 length: 15 residues. Germline loops: CDR1 SGHTA, CDR2 FQGNSA. V dropped 5 bases and J dropped 0; count of bases not matched to a gene: 5. The chain's CDR3 is CASSPGTVSTDTQYF. CDR3 DNA sequence: TGTGCCAGCAGCCCCGGGACAGTTAGCACAGATACGCAGTATTTT.

This sequence joins TRBV9 and TRBJ2-3, with TRBD1 as a possible D gene (6 bases). Germline-derived CDR1 and CDR2 are SGDLS and YYNGEE. Trimming pared 5 bases from V and 4 bases from J, leaving 11 bases between. This CDR3 has 13 amino acids. The CDR3 sequence is CASRQGSSDTQYF. The CDR3 DNA reads TGTGCCAGCAGGCAGGGGAGTTCAGATACGCAGTATTTT. Filled out from reference TRBV9 and TRBJ2-3, the complete variable domain reads DSGVTQTPKHLITATGQRVTLRCSPRSGDLSVYWYQQSLDQGLQFLIQYYNGEERAKGNILERFSAQQFPDLHSELNLSSLELGDSALYFCASRQGSSDTQYFGPGTRLTVL.

The chain employs TRBV18 and TRBJ1-2; possible D gene TRBD1, 6 bases. This CDR3 has 13 amino acids. V lost 4 bases and J lost 6, with 12 bases in between. CDR1 and CDR2 (germline): KGHSH, LQKENI. CDR3 residues: CASSQDSKNGYTF. The DNA of the CDR3 is TGTGCCAGCTCACAGGACAGTAAAAATGGCTACACCTTC.

The rearrangement uses TRBV7-2 and TRBJ2-7, with 7 bases fitting TRBD1. This CDR3 has 15 amino acids. With 8 bases clipped from V and 2 bases from J, the junction kept 12 bases outside the gene matches. Germline V CDR1 and CDR2: SGHTA, FQGNSA. CDR3 DNA: TGTGCCAGCTCTCCCTGGGACAGTATCCCCTACGAGCAGTACTTC. Encoded protein: CASSPWDSIPYEQYF.

This clone appeared once. The V and J genes are TRBV30 and TRBJ1-2; tentative D call: TRBD1 (5 bases). The V gene lost 0 bases and the J gene lost 11 bases, with 16 bases spanning the gap. The CDR3 is 13 residues long. Germline V gene lookup returns CDR1 GTSNPN and CDR2 SVGIG (reference sequence). In nucleotides, the CDR3 is TGTGCCTGGAGTGTACGGTTGGACACGCGGTACACCTTC. This translates into CAWSVRLDTRYTF.

A few counts support this clone. The chain joins TRBV5-4 to TRBJ1-2, with D maybe TRBD1 (6 bases). Germline CDR1 reads SGHNT; CDR2 reads YYREEE (reference sequence). The CDR3 is 12 residues long. Trimming removed 4 bases at V and 6 bases at J, with 10 bases between. The CDR3 loop reads CASSGDRNGYTF. CDR3 nucleotides: TGTGCCAGCAGCGGTGACAGGAATGGCTACACCTTC.

V gene TRBV18 combines with J gene TRBJ2-3; a possible D gene is TRBD1 (6 bases). Germline V CDR1 and CDR2: KGHSH, LQKENI. V was shortened by 6 bases and J by 2 bases, with 15 bases between the two germline ends. This CDR3 comprises 15 residues. The DNA for the CDR3 is TGTGCCAGCTCCCCCCGACAGGAGTCCACAGATACGCAGTATTTT. This gives the protein CASSPRQESTDTQYF.

The chain uses TRBV5-6 and TRBJ2-3; D is possibly TRBD2 (6 bases). This CDR3 has 15 residues. Trimming stripped 4 bases from V and 1 base from J, with 13 bases between. Germline CDR1 is SGHDT and CDR2 is YYEEEE. CDR3 in DNA: TGTGCCAGCAGCCCGGACGGGAGAGGCACAGATACGCAGTATTTT. Encoded protein: CASSPDGRGTDTQYF.

This sequence joins TRBV29-1 and TRBJ2-7; 9 bases match TRBD2. The CDR3 contains 20 residues. V trimming: 6 bases; J trimming: 3 bases; junction bases outside the gene matches: 27. Per the germline V gene, CDR1 is SQVTM and CDR2 is ANQGSEA. For the CDR3, the DNA is TGCAGCGTCTCTAACAGGCACCCTGCTTGGTTAGCGGGAGCCAACTACGAGCAGTACTTC. This translates into CSVSNRHPAWLAGANYEQYF.

This sequence joins TRBV21-1 and TRBJ1-2; TRBD1 is taken as the D call from the table, unchecked against the DNA. TRBV21-1 is a pseudogene. CDR3 size: 14 residues. The CDR3 here is CASSSKGRLDGYTF. The CDR3 nucleotides are TGTGCCAGCAGCAGCAAGGGGCGTTTGGATGGCTACACCTTC.

This chain uses TRBV7-2 with TRBJ2-5, with D tentatively TRBD2 (5 bases). Trimming pared 4 bases from V and 5 bases from J, leaving 20 bases between. CDR3 length: 16 amino acids. Germline V lookup: CDR1 SGHTA, CDR2 FQGNSA. The DNA of the CDR3 is TGTGCCAGCAGCTCCCCGAGGAATGTGCGGAGGGAGACCCAGTACTTC. Its protein is CASSSPRNVRRETQYF.

The gene calls are TRBV7-2 and TRBJ1-4; no firm D call. V lost 0 bases, J lost 4 bases, and 6 bases lay in between. CDR3 length: 14 amino acids. The germline gives CDR1 SGHTA, CDR2 FQGNSA. In DNA form, the CDR3 reads TGTGCCAGCAGCTTAGCGAGGAGTAATGAAAAACTGTTTTTT. This gives the protein CASSLARSNEKLFF.

This rearrangement joins TRBV28 to TRBJ2-7; the D gene is possibly TRBD1 (6 bases). This CDR3 is built from 14 residues. The V gene lost 7 bases and the J gene lost 3 bases, with 16 bases spanning the gap. Germline CDR1 is MDHEN and CDR2 is SYDVKM. This CDR3 reads CASTPGQFVYEQYF. DNA for the CDR3: TGTGCCAGCACCCCTGGACAGTTTGTCTACGAGCAGTACTTC. Drawing the rest from reference TRBV28 and TRBJ2-7, the complete variable domain is DVKVTQSSRYLVKRTGEKVFLECVQDMDHENMFWYRQDPGLGLRLIYFSYDVKMKEKGDIPEGYSVSREKKERFSLILESASTNQTSMYLCASTPGQFVYEQYFGPGTRLTVT.

The chain has TRBV6-1 and TRBJ2-3; D is uncertain. The ends were cut back, 2 bases at V and 6 bases at J, with 12 bases in the middle. The CDR3 length is 14 residues. Germline V gene sequence: CDR1 MNHNS, CDR2 SASEGT. CDR3 nucleotide sequence: TGTGCCAGCAGTGAACGGTACCATTTGGATACGCAGTATTTT. This sequence encodes CASSERYHLDTQYF.

The V call is TRBV6-1, the J call TRBJ2-7; D unclear. The CDR3 extends over 14 amino acids. Germline V gives CDR1 MNHNS, CDR2 SASEGT. V lost 0 bases and J 1 base, leaving 7 bases between the germline ends. This chain's CDR3 is CASSEARLSYEQYF. The CDR3 region has the DNA TGTGCCAGCAGTGAAGCAAGGCTGTCCTACGAGCAGTACTTC.

J is TRBJ2-5 and V is TRBV7-9, with a weak D call TRBD2 (6 bases). V dropped 0 bases and J dropped 5 bases, with 13 bases sitting between them. The CDR3 covers 15 residues. The germline CDR1 and CDR2 sequences are SEHNR and FQNEAQ (reference sequence). Written as DNA, the CDR3 is TGTGCCAGCAGCTTAGCTGGGAGGCCTGGGGAGACCCAGTACTTC. It specifies CASSLAGRPGETQYF.

CDR3 sequence (DNA): TGTGCCAGCAGCGGCCGTAGCGGAGGCTCCTACAATGAGCAGTTCTTC. Protein product: CASSGRSGGSYNEQFF. The rearrangement joins TRBV7-9 to TRBJ2-1, with a tentative D call TRBD2 (6 bases). The germline CDR1 and CDR2 sequences are SEHNR and FQNEAQ (reference sequence). V lost 5 bases, J lost 0 bases, and 14 bases lay in between. The CDR3 is 16 amino acids.